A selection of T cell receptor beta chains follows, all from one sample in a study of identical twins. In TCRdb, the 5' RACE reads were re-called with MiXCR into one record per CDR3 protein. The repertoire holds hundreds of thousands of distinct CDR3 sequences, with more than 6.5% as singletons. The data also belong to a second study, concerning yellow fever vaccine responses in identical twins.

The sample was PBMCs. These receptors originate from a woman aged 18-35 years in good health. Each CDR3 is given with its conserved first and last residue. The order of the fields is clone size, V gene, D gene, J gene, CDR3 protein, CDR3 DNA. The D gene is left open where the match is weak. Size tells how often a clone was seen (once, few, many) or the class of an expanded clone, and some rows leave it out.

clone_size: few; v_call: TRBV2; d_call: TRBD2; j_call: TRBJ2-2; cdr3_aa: CASSVSRDYRVTGELFF; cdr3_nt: TGTGCCAGCAGTGTGAGCCGGGACTATAGAGTAACCGGGGAGCTGTTTTTT
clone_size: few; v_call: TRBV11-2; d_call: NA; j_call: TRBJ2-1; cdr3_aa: CASSDPGTLQYNEQFF; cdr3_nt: TGTGCCAGCAGCGACCCCGGGACTCTGCAATACAATGAGCAGTTCTTC
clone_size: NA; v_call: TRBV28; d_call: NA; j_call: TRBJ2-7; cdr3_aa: CASSLSTLRDSEYEQYF; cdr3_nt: TGTGCCAGCAGTTTATCCACCCTGCGGGACAGCGAATACGAGCAGTACTTC
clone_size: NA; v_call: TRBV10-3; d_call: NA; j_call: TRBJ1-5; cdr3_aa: CAISGSNQPQHF; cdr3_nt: TGTGCCATCAGTGGTAGCAATCAGCCCCAGCATTTT
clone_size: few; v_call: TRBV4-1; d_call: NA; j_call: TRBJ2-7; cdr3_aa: CASSQVFTYRDPSYEQYF; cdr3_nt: TGCGCCAGCAGCCAAGTTTTTACGTATAGGGATCCCTCCTACGAGCAGTACTTC
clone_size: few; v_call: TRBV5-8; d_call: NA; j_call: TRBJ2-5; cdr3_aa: CASSLERRAQETQYF; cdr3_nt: TGTGCCAGCAGCTTGGAACGCAGGGCCCAAGAGACCCAGTACTTC
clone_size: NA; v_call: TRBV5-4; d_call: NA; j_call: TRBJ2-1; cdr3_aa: CASSLEQRWNEQFF; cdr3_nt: TGTGCCAGCAGCTTGGAACAGCGCTGGAATGAGCAGTTCTTC
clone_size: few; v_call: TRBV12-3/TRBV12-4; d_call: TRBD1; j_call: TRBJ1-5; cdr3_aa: CASRLDRENQPQHF; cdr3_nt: TGTGCCAGCAGACTGGACAGGGAAAATCAGCCCCAGCATTTT
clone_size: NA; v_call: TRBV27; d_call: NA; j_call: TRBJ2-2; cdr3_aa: CASRLRGTGELFF; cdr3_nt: TGTGCCAGCAGGCTCCGTGGCACCGGGGAGCTGTTTTTT
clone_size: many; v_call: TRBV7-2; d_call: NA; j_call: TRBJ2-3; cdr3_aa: CASSLDPGETDTQYF; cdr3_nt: TGTGCCAGCAGCTTAGACCCGGGGGAGACAGATACGCAGTATTTT
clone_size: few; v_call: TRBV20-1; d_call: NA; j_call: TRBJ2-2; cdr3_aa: CSARDHHLGANTGELFF; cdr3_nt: TGCAGTGCTAGAGATCATCATCTCGGCGCGAACACCGGGGAGCTGTTTTTT
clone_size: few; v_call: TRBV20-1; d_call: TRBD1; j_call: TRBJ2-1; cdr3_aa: CSARDRDRLLTNEQFF; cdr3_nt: TGCAGTGCTAGAGATCGGGACAGGTTGCTTACAAATGAGCAGTTCTTC
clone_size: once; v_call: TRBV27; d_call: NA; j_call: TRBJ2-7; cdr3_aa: CASSRSRGGDEQYF; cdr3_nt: TGTGCCAGCAGTCGAAGTAGGGGGGGCGACGAGCAGTACTTC
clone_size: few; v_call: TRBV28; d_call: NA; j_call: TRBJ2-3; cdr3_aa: CASSLRAITGDTQYF; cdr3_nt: TGTGCCAGCAGTTTAAGGGCCATCACGGGGGATACGCAGTATTTT
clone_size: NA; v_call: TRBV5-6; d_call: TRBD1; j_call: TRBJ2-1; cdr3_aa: CASSLIRGQGYNEQFF; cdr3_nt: TGTGCCAGCAGCTTGATTAGGGGACAGGGCTACAATGAGCAGTTCTTC
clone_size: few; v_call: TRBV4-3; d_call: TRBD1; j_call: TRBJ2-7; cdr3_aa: CASSQDRGTGSSYEQYF; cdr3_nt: TGCGCCAGCAGCCAAGATAGAGGGACAGGGAGCTCCTACGAGCAGTACTTC
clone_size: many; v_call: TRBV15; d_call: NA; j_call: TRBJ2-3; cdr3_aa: CATSSYLGGSTDTQYF; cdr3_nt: TGTGCCACCAGCAGTTACTTGGGGGGTAGCACAGATACGCAGTATTTT
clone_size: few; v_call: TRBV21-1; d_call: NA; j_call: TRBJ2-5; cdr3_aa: CASSKDRKYQETQYF; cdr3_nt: TGTGCCAGCAGCAAAGACAGAAAGTACCAAGAGACCCAGTACTTC
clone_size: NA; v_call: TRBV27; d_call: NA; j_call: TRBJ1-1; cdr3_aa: CASRHRAEAFF; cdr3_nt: TGTGCCAGCAGACACAGGGCTGAAGCTTTCTTT
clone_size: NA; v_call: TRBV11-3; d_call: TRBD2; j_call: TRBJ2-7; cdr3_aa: CASTRTSGSYEQYF; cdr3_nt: TGTGCCAGCACCCGGACTAGCGGAAGCTACGAGCAGTACTTC
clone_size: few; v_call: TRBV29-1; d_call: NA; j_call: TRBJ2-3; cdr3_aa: CSVRGQREGTDTQYF; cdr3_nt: TGCAGCGTCCGAGGACAGCGGGAAGGCACAGATACGCAGTATTTT
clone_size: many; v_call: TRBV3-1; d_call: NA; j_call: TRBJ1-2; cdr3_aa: CASSFPGTANYGYTF; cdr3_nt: TGTGCCAGCAGCTTTCCCGGGACCGCGAACTATGGCTACACCTTC
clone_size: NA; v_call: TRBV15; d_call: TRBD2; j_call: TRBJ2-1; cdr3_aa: CATSRGGLAGTYNEQFF; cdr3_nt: TGTGCCACCAGCAGGGGGGGACTAGCGGGAACCTACAATGAGCAGTTCTTC
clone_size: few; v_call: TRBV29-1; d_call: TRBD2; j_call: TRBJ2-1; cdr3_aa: CSAFPGGANEQFF; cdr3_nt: TGCAGCGCATTCCCCGGGGGGGCCAATGAGCAGTTCTTC
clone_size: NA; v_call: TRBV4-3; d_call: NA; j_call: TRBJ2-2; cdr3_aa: CASSLGPGTGELFF; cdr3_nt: TGCGCCAGCAGCCTCGGACCCGGTACCGGGGAGCTGTTTTTT
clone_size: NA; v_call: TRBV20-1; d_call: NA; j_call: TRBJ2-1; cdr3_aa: CSARGVGGPDNEQFF; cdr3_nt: TGCAGTGCTAGAGGGGTTGGGGGGCCAGACAATGAGCAGTTCTTC
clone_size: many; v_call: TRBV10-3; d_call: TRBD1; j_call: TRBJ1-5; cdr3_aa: CAISEGQVARYSQPQHF; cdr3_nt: TGTGCCATCAGTGAGGGACAGGTAGCCCGGTATTCTCAGCCCCAGCATTTT
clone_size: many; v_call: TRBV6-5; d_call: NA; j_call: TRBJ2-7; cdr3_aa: CASSYLGSYEQYF; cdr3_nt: TGTGCCAGCAGTTACTTAGGGAGCTACGAGCAGTACTTC
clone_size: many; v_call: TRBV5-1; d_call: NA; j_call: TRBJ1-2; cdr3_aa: CASSLRWTDPEGYTF; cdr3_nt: TGCGCCAGCAGCCTCCGATGGACCGACCCCGAGGGCTACACCTTC
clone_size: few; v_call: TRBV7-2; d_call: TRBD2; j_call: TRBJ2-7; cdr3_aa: CASSSLRAGRHEQYF; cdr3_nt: TGTGCCAGCAGCTCCTTACGAGCGGGGCGCCACGAGCAGTACTTC
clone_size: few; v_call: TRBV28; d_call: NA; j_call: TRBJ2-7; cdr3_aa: CASSFYNGGSYEQYF; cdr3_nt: TGTGCCAGCAGTTTTTACAACGGGGGCTCCTACGAGCAGTACTTC
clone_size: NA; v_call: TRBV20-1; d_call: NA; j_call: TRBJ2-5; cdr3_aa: CSAARIGIQETQYF; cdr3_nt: TGCAGTGCCGCCCGAATAGGAATCCAAGAGACCCAGTACTTC
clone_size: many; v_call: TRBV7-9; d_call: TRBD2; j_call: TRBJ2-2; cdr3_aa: CASSTRGLAGTTGELFF; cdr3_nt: TGTGCCAGCAGTACGAGGGGACTAGCGGGAACAACCGGGGAGCTGTTTTTT
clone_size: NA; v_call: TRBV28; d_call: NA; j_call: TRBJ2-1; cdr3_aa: CASKEKQGSYNEQFF; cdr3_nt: TGTGCCAGCAAAGAGAAACAGGGCTCCTACAATGAGCAGTTCTTC
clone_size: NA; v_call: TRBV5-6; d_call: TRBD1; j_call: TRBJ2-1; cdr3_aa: CASSLRTGAEPFSYNEQFF; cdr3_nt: TGTGCCAGCAGCTTGAGAACAGGGGCCGAACCTTTTTCCTACAATGAGCAGTTCTTC
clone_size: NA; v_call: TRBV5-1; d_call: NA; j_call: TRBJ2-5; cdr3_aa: CASSPDYEETQYF; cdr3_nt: TGCGCCAGCAGCCCGGACTATGAAGAGACCCAGTACTTC
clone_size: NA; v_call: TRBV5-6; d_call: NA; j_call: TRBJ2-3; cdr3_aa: CASSFKLGDTDTQYF; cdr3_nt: TGTGCCAGCAGCTTCAAGTTGGGGGACACAGATACGCAGTATTTT
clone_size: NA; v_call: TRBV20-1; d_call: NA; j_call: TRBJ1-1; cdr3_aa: CSAKGTEAFF; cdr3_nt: TGCAGTGCGAAAGGAACTGAAGCTTTCTTT
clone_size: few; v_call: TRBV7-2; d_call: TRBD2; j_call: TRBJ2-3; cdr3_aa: CASSAWSGVTDTQYF; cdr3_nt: TGTGCCAGCAGCGCCTGGAGCGGGGTGACAGATACGCAGTATTTT
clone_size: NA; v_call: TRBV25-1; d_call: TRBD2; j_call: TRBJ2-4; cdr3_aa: CASSAGGAKNIQYF; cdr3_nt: TGTGCCAGCAGTGCGGGGGGGGCCAAAAACATTCAGTACTTC
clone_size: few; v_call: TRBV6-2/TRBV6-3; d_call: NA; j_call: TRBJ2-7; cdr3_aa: CASSYSWTFPNYEQYF; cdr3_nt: TGTGCCAGCAGTTACTCCTGGACGTTCCCCAACTACGAGCAGTACTTC
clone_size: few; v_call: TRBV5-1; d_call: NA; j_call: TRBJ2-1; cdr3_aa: CASRRMGESYNEQFF; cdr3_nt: TGCGCCAGCAGACGCATGGGTGAGTCCTACAATGAGCAGTTCTTC
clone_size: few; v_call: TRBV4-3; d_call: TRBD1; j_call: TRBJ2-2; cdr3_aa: CASSQGTGGDVNTGELFF; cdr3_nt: TGCGCCAGCAGCCAGGGGACAGGGGGCGATGTTAACACCGGGGAGCTGTTTTTT
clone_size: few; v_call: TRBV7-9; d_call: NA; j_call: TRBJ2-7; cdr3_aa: CASIPHPYTYEQYF; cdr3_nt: TGTGCCAGCATACCCCACCCGTATACCTACGAGCAGTACTTC
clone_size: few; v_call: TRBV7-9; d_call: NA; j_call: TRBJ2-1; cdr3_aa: CASSLKEEQFF; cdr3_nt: TGTGCCAGCAGCTTAAAAGAAGAGCAGTTCTTC
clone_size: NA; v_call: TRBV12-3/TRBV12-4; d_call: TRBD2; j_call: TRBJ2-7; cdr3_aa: CASSSPGLAPEQYF; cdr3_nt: TGTGCCAGCAGTTCTCCGGGACTAGCTCCCGAGCAGTACTTC